These T cell receptor beta chains were read from a single sample in a study of blood T cell repertoires in COVID-19. Sequenced by immunoSEQ multiplex PCR; TCRdb stores in-frame clones only, minus some. The table includes around 310,000 clones, approximately 89% detected once. Sequencing input: peripheral blood. The receptors stem from a woman in her sixties with acute or convalescent COVID-19. The CDR3 runs from the conserved cysteine through the conserved F or W. Each record gives: V gene, J gene, CDR3 protein.

V gene: TRBV6-5
J gene: TRBJ1-2
CDR3 protein: CASSYSPVYGYTF

V gene: TRBV30
J gene: TRBJ1-1
CDR3 protein: CAWSVGQNLVEAFF

V gene: TRBV19
J gene: TRBJ2-7
CDR3 protein: CASSIRIASYEQYF

V gene: TRBV4-3
J gene: TRBJ1-4
CDR3 protein: CASSHLPMTSGEKLFF

V gene: TRBV3-1/TRBV3-2
J gene: TRBJ1-5
CDR3 protein: CASSQGTGNQPQHF

V gene: TRBV24-1
J gene: TRBJ1-6
CDR3 protein: CATSDWTGSNSPLHF

V gene: TRBV2
J gene: TRBJ2-5
CDR3 protein: CASSASPGEETQYF

V gene: TRBV5-1
J gene: TRBJ1-2
CDR3 protein: CASSYGTPGPGYTF

V gene: TRBV19
J gene: TRBJ2-5
CDR3 protein: CASSRSGGGGETQYF

V gene: TRBV6-5
J gene: TRBJ2-3
CDR3 protein: CAAARAGGFDTQYF

V gene: TRBV6-5
J gene: TRBJ2-5
CDR3 protein: CASLGGHPVAQYF

V gene: TRBV27
J gene: TRBJ1-5
CDR3 protein: CASSFSGVSQPQHF

V gene: TRBV5-4
J gene: TRBJ1-2
CDR3 protein: CASSLVSGTQRSQGYAF

V gene: TRBV9
J gene: TRBJ2-5
CDR3 protein: CASSPGASGRGAAETQYF

V gene: TRBV12-3/TRBV12-4
J gene: TRBJ1-1
CDR3 protein: CASSPQMNTEAFF

V gene: TRBV2
J gene: TRBJ2-5
CDR3 protein: CASSPGTGFIGETQYF

V gene: TRBV7-9
J gene: TRBJ2-7
CDR3 protein: CASGAGGEQYF

V gene: TRBV6-5
J gene: TRBJ1-2
CDR3 protein: CASSYGASGVYYGYTF

V gene: TRBV7-2
J gene: TRBJ1-6
CDR3 protein: CASSFGQGHNSPLHF

V gene: TRBV21-1
J gene: TRBJ2-3
CDR3 protein: CASSEGEQGIDTQYF

V gene: TRBV18
J gene: TRBJ2-7
CDR3 protein: CASSPGTGVIEQYF

V gene: TRBV5-1
J gene: TRBJ1-4
CDR3 protein: CASSPSGGTEKLFF

V gene: TRBV3-1/TRBV3-2
J gene: TRBJ2-5
CDR3 protein: CASSPRGRVPPRTQYF

V gene: TRBV6-5
J gene: TRBJ1-2
CDR3 protein: CASSYGGDMHGYTF

V gene: TRBV7-6
J gene: TRBJ1-1
CDR3 protein: CASSFTMNTEAFF

V gene: TRBV6-5
J gene: TRBJ1-5
CDR3 protein: CASRGGRMFDQPQHF

V gene: TRBV19
J gene: TRBJ1-5
CDR3 protein: CASRNRQGSQPQHF

V gene: TRBV12-3/TRBV12-4
J gene: TRBJ1-5
CDR3 protein: CASSKASERPQHF

V gene: TRBV3-1/TRBV3-2
J gene: TRBJ1-4
CDR3 protein: CASSQDYEQSNEKLFF

V gene: TRBV7-9
J gene: TRBJ2-1
CDR3 protein: CASSLAKAGGPNEQFF

V gene: TRBV27
J gene: TRBJ2-7
CDR3 protein: CASSQGQPYEQYF

V gene: TRBV9
J gene: TRBJ1-2
CDR3 protein: CASAGTGGIYGYTF

V gene: TRBV11-2
J gene: TRBJ2-1
CDR3 protein: CASSLESLLNEQFF

V gene: TRBV5-4
J gene: TRBJ2-2
CDR3 protein: CASRPGGELFF

V gene: TRBV3-1/TRBV3-2
J gene: TRBJ1-5
CDR3 protein: CASSQDRGQPQHF

V gene: TRBV7-9
J gene: TRBJ1-3
CDR3 protein: CASSLGTVRSGNTIYF

V gene: TRBV9
J gene: TRBJ2-2
CDR3 protein: CASSARAGGPNGELFF

V gene: TRBV18
J gene: TRBJ1-1
CDR3 protein: CASSPDPGGNTEAFF

V gene: TRBV12-3/TRBV12-4
J gene: TRBJ1-5
CDR3 protein: CASSSRGMWPQHF

V gene: TRBV7-2
J gene: TRBJ2-1
CDR3 protein: CASSLNRNNEQFF

V gene: TRBV7-3
J gene: TRBJ2-7
CDR3 protein: CASSFSGGATKEQYF

V gene: TRBV7-6
J gene: TRBJ2-7
CDR3 protein: CASSLGDRGGFYEQYF

V gene: TRBV7-3
J gene: TRBJ2-2
CDR3 protein: CASSPMTRTSGGARSGELFF

V gene: TRBV28
J gene: TRBJ2-3
CDR3 protein: CASVGGTTSTDTQYF

V gene: TRBV19
J gene: TRBJ1-2
CDR3 protein: CASRFPSRDIHGYTF

V gene: TRBV30
J gene: TRBJ1-1
CDR3 protein: CAWSNVFGAFF